This passage covers 18 T cell receptor beta chains from one sample sequenced in a study of T cell clonality in common variable immunodeficiency. Using immunoSEQ multiplex PCR, the repertoire was profiled, and TCRdb retains in-frame clones only, with some absent. This sample comprises approximately 58,000 clones, none seen once only. Sequences were obtained from peripheral blood mononuclear cells. Receptors originate from a person aged 18 to 69 in good health.

The sample holds many counts of this clone. The read ends 3 residues before the CDR3 terminus; that terminus is restored from the germline J gene. J is TRBJ2-5 and V is TRBV7-9; D may be TRBD1 (6 bases). Trimming cost V 2 bases and J 5 bases, with 15 bases left between them. Germline loops: CDR1 SEHNR, CDR2 FQNEAQ (reference sequence). The CDR3 extends over 15 amino acids. The sequenced CDR3 bases are TGTGCCAGCAGCTTAAGGCAGGGGACGACGGAGACC. Translating gives CASSLRQGTTET. The complete CDR3 sequence is CASSLRQGTTETQYF. Filled out from reference TRBV7-9 and TRBJ2-5, the complete variable domain reads DTGVSQNPRHKITKRGQNVTFRCDPISEHNRLYWYRQTLGQGPEFLTYFQNEAQLEKSRLLSDRFSAERPKGSFSTLEIQRTEQGDSAMYLCASSLRQGTTETQYFGPGTRLLVL.

This clone has at least ten counts. Read data end 3 residues before the CDR3 end; the end is taken from the germline J gene. This chain connects TRBV5-4 to TRBJ2-7; 10 bases line up with TRBD2. The CDR3 has 15 residues. Germline V gene lookup returns CDR1 SGHNT and CDR2 YYREEE (reference sequence). Trimming at V came to 4 bases and at J to 0 bases, leaving 4 bases not matched to a gene. CDR3 sequence reads: CASSPGLAASYEQYF. Incomplete CDR3 DNA: TGTGCCAGCAGCCCCGGACTAGCGGCCTCCTACGAG.

Concerning this clone itself: At one of its ends the junction is not consistent with the germline gene, which may arise from a read error. From the germline J gene comes the end of the CDR3, since the read stops 3 residues before it. V usage is TRBV5-1 and J usage is TRBJ2-5; 7 bases fit TRBD2. The germline V gene has CDR1 SGHRS and CDR2 YFSETQ. The CDR3 length is 13 residues. The CDR3 is CAGREGRQETQYF. The covered CDR3 bases are TGCGCCGGCAGGGAGGGCAGGCAAGAGACC.

The sample holds many counts of this clone. The read is 3 residues too short to cover the CDR3 end, so that end is filled in from the germline J gene. The gene calls are TRBV4-1 and TRBJ1-1, with 9 nucleotides matching TRBD1. V shed 0 bases, J shed 1 base, and the junction held 0 bases outside the gene matches. The CDR3 is made up of 15 amino acids. Per the germline V gene, CDR1 is MGHRA and CDR2 is YSYEKL. CDR3 DNA, as far as it was read: TGCGCCAGCAGCCAAGAGACAGGGGGGAACACTGAA. The encoded protein is CASSQETGGNTE. The whole CDR3 sequence reads CASSQETGGNTEAFF.

This clone was seen repeatedly, ten times or more. The read halts 3 residues ahead of the CDR3 end, with the missing end drawn from the germline J gene. This chain connects TRBV19 to TRBJ2-1; 9 nucleotides align to TRBD1. The CDR3 contains 15 residues. CDR1 is LNHDA and CDR2 is SQIVND in the germline V gene (reference sequence). After removal of 4 bases from V and 2 bases from J, the junction contained 3 bases not matched to a gene. The part of the CDR3 DNA that was read is TGTGCCAGTAGTACCGGGACAGGGACCTACAATGAG. It yields the protein CASSTGTGTYNE. The full CDR3 protein reads CASSTGTGTYNEQFF.

This clone was detected ten times or more. CDR3 bases read: TGTGCCAGCAGCCGCCCCGGGGGAAACACC. This gives the protein CASSRPGGNT. The whole CDR3 sequence is CASSRPGGNTIYF. The chain has TRBV7-9 and TRBJ1-3; D remains unclear. From the germline J gene comes the end of the CDR3, since the read stops 3 residues before it. The CDR3 length is 13 residues. V lost 5 bases and J lost 4, with 9 bases in between. Looked up from germline, CDR1 is SEHNR and CDR2 is FQNEAQ (reference sequence).

This clone was counted at least ten times. At one boundary the junction diverges from the germline segment, which might be a read error. Coverage ceases 3 residues before the CDR3 finishes, and the germline J gene fills in the end. The chain is built from TRBV4-2 and TRBJ2-7; D remains ambiguous. Per the germline V gene, CDR1 is LGHNA and CDR2 is YNFKEQ. This CDR3 comprises 14 residues. The CDR3 protein is CASSQDWPRYEQYF. The DNA read from the CDR3 is TGCGCCAGCAGCCAAGATTGGCCTCGCTACGAG.

Ten or more counts support this clone. The CDR3 here is CASRAGGPYEQYF. The covered CDR3 bases are TGCGCCAGCAGGGCAGGGGGGCCCTACGAG. The chain employs TRBV5-1 and TRBJ2-7; D is perhaps TRBD1 (7 bases). The read halts 3 residues ahead of the CDR3 end, with the missing end drawn from the germline J gene. Between the trimmed V and J ends, which lost 5 bases and 2 bases, there was a span of 11 bases. There are 13 residues in the CDR3. Germline V gene data show CDR1 as SGHRS and CDR2 as YFSETQ. The full variable domain, completed using reference TRBV5-1 and TRBJ2-7, is KAGVTQTPRYLIKTRGQQVTLSCSPISGHRSVSWYQQTPGQGLQFLFEYFSETQRNKGNFPGRFSGRQFSNSRSEMNVSTLELGDSALYLCASRAGGPYEQYFGPGTRLTVT.

This clone was recorded many times. Coverage ceases 3 residues before the CDR3 finishes, and the germline J gene fills in the end. The rearrangement joins TRBV7-2 to TRBJ1-5; perhaps TRBD1 as D (5 bases). The CDR3 runs to 14 residues. The V and J ends lost 1 base and 5 bases respectively, with 9 bases between them. Germline V gene data show CDR1 as SGHTA and CDR2 as FQGNSA. The covered CDR3 bases are TGTGCCAGCAGCTTAGATCCAGGGCATCAGCCC. Translation gives CASSLDPGHQP. The full CDR3 protein reads CASSLDPGHQPQHF.

This clone was seen many times. The read terminates 3 residues before the CDR3 end, so the remaining end is supplied by the germline J gene. The chain employs TRBV2 and TRBJ2-5, with 9 nucleotides matching TRBD2. From germline, CDR1 is SNHLY and CDR2 FYNNEI. V lost 4 bases and J lost 5; bases outside the gene matches: 2. The CDR3 covers 13 residues. The sequenced CDR3 bases are TGTGCCAGCAGTGTTAGCGGGAGTGAGACC. Amino acids: CASSVSGSET. The CDR3 in its entirety is CASSVSGSETQYF.

For this clone: The CDR3 goes on 3 residues after the read ends, and that part is filled in from the germline J gene. The chain combines TRBV5-6 with TRBJ1-6; D might be TRBD1 (5 bases). Germline V gene lookup returns CDR1 SGHDT and CDR2 YYEEEE. The CDR3 contains 15 residues. Trimming cost V 4 bases and J 9 bases, with 17 bases left between them. CDR3 in amino acids: CASSLGGVISSPLHF. Partial CDR3 DNA: TGTGCCAGCAGCCTGGGAGGGGTAATTAGTTCACCC. Filled out from reference TRBV5-6 and TRBJ1-6, the complete variable domain reads DAGVTQSPTHLIKTRGQQVTLRCSPKSGHDTVSWYQQALGQGPQFIFQYYEEEERQRGNFPDRFSGHQFPNYSSELNVNALLLGDSALYLCASSLGGVISSPLHFGNGTRLTVT.

This clone was picked up many times. The read ends 3 residues before the CDR3 terminus; that terminus is restored from the germline J gene. The V and J genes are TRBV5-1 and TRBJ2-2; a weak D match, TRBD2 (6 bases). CDR1 and CDR2 (germline): SGHRS, YFSETQ. This CDR3 spans 16 amino acids. Trimming removed 2 bases from V and 7 bases from J, with 18 bases in between. Incomplete CDR3 DNA: TGCGCCAGCAGCTTTCTCCTAGGCGGGAAAGACGGGGAG. Protein sequence: CASSFLLGGKDGE. The full CDR3 protein is CASSFLLGGKDGELFF. Full variable domain (remainder filled in from reference TRBV5-1 and TRBJ2-2): KAGVTQTPRYLIKTRGQQVTLSCSPISGHRSVSWYQQTPGQGLQFLFEYFSETQRNKGNFPGRFSGRQFSNSRSEMNVSTLELGDSALYLCASSFLLGGKDGELFFGEGSRLTVL.

Comments on this clone: The read ends 3 residues shy of where the CDR3 ends; the end is completed using the germline J gene. The V call is TRBV20-1, the J call TRBJ2-1; TRBD2 matches 7 bases. Germline V gene sequence: CDR1 DFQATT, CDR2 SNEGSKA (reference sequence). J gave up 6 bases and V 0 bases, and 11 bases lay outside the gene matches. The CDR3 totals 16 residues. CDR3: CSARDLRLAGVNEQFF. The covered CDR3 bases are TGCAGTGCTAGAGATCTGCGACTAGCAGGTGTCAATGAG.

This clone was detected many times. The CDR3 end is not reached by the read, which stops 3 residues before it; the germline J gene fills it in. The gene calls are TRBV10-3 and TRBJ2-1; D not resolved. The V end lost 7 bases, the J end lost 6 bases, and 7 bases lay between the germline ends. Germline CDR1 reads ENHRY; CDR2 reads SYGVKD. The CDR3 runs to 11 residues. The CDR3 DNA, read in part, is TGTGCCATCAAGTCGGGCAATGAG. Translated: CAIKSGNE. The full CDR3 protein reads CAIKSGNEQFF.

Ten or more counts support this clone. The CDR3 goes on 3 residues after the read ends, and that part is filled in from the germline J gene. The chain carries TRBV28 and TRBJ1-6; TRBD1 aligns across 7 bases. This CDR3 region has 14 residues. Losses at the gene ends were 4 bases for V and 9 bases for J; bases not matched to a gene: 6. Germline V gene lookup returns CDR1 MDHEN and CDR2 SYDVKM. The CDR3 is CASSSDRDVSPLHF. The CDR3 bases that were read are TGTGCCAGCAGTTCCGACAGGGATGTTTCACCC. Based on the CDR3 plus reference TRBV28 and TRBJ1-6, the full variable domain is DVKVTQSSRYLVKRTGEKVFLECVQDMDHENMFWYRQDPGLGLRLIYFSYDVKMKEKGDIPEGYSVSREKKERFSLILESASTNQTSMYLCASSSDRDVSPLHFGNGTRLTVT.

This clone was seen at least ten times. With the read ending 3 residues before the CDR3 end, the germline J gene is used to fill in that end. The rearrangement links TRBV20-1 to TRBJ1-1; perhaps TRBD1 as D (6 bases). Trimming left V 3 bases short and J 5 bases short, with 13 bases between. The CDR3 consists of 13 residues. Germline assignment: CDR1 DFQATT and CDR2 SNEGSKA (reference sequence). The chain's CDR3 is CSASGGQGTEAFF. The sequenced CDR3 bases are TGCAGTGCTAGCGGGGGGCAAGGAACTGAA.

This clone was seen ten or more times. CDR3 loop: CAILSIPGRAGQGDEQYF. The sequenced part of the CDR3 DNA is TGTGCCATTTTATCGATCCCCGGTCGGGCTGGACAGGGGGACGAG. The chain employs TRBV10-3 and TRBJ2-7; the match to TRBD1 covers 10 bases. The read stops 3 residues short of the end of the CDR3; the missing end is completed from the germline J gene. Germline V gene data show CDR1 as ENHRY and CDR2 as SYGVKD. The length of the CDR3 is 18 residues. V gave up 9 bases and J gave up 5 bases; unmatched junction bases: 22.

This clone was detected a few times. Read data end 3 residues before the CDR3 end; the end is taken from the germline J gene. V gene TRBV2 combines with J gene TRBJ1-2; the D gene is possibly TRBD1 (5 bases). Per the germline V gene, CDR1 is SNHLY and CDR2 is FYNNEI. V lost 1 base to trimming and J lost 2 bases, with 11 bases between them. The CDR3 loop spans 15 amino acids. The CDR3 spells CASSEGGAGNYGYTF. The sequenced CDR3 bases are TGTGCCAGCAGTGAAGGTGGGGCAGGGAACTATGGC.